The rows below give T cell receptor beta chains drawn from one sample of a study of T-cell reconstitution after alpha-beta-depleted transplantation in children. Each CDR3 protein is one row after TCRdb ran MiXCR on the PCR reads. The repertoire includes 500,000 to 650,000 distinct CDR3 sequences, approximately 10% of them detected once, and 11% to 15% sits in the top ten. Sequencing used PBMCs, mostly from graft donor cells, obtained 180 days after TCRalphabeta/CD19-depleted stem cell transplant. Source of these receptors: a female patient aged 2-9 years who had a stem cell transplant for aplastic anemia, so the T cells may come from the graft donor. CDR3s include the opening cysteine and the closing phenylalanine or tryptophan. The D gene is left open where the match is weak. For some rows the clone size is stated as once, few or many, or as a class when expanded; others skip it.

d_call clone_size j_call v_call cdr3_nt cdr3_aa
TRBD2 few TRBJ2-1 TRBV12-3/TRBV12-4 TGTGCCAGCAGTTTAAGGTCTAGCGGGGTGAGCTCCTACAATGAGCAGTTCTTC CASSLRSSGVSSYNEQFF
TRBD1 few TRBJ1-5 TRBV20-1 TGCAGTGCTGGGGACAGTCCCCAGCCCCAGCATTTT CSAGDSPQPQHF
TRBD1 - TRBJ2-7 TRBV4-3 TGCGCCAGCAGCCAAATATCCCAGGGGGCAGGTTCCCACGAGCAGTACTTC CASSQISQGAGSHEQYF
- few TRBJ2-2 TRBV21-1 TGTGCCAGGAGCAGGCCGGGTGGTTCGAACACCGGGGAGCTGTTTTTT CARSRPGGSNTGELFF
- - TRBJ1-1 TRBV29-1 TGCAGCGTTGATCCCCCGGGCCACACGTACGGCACTGAAGCTTTCTTT CSVDPPGHTYGTEAFF
- - TRBJ2-4 TRBV7-2 TGTGCCAGCAGCCCTCTAATACTCGGACGGCTAGAACACATTCAGTACTTC CASSPLILGRLEHIQYF
TRBD1 - TRBJ2-5 TRBV7-9 TGTGCCAGCAGCTCGACAGGGGGCGAGGGGACCCAGTACTTC CASSSTGGEGTQYF
TRBD1 - TRBJ1-2 TRBV19 TGTGCCAGTAGTATGTGGACAGGGAAAACCCGCGGCTACACCTTC CASSMWTGKTRGYTF
- few TRBJ2-5 TRBV5-1 TGCGCCAGCAGCCTGAACCTCGGGGGGCGCCAAGAGACCCAGTACTTC CASSLNLGGRQETQYF
TRBD2 few TRBJ2-5 TRBV5-4 TGTGCCAGCACCGCTTTAGTGACTAGCGACCAAGAGACCCAGTACTTC CASTALVTSDQETQYF
TRBD2 many TRBJ2-3 TRBV20-1 TGCAGTGCTAGAGACCCCGGAAGGCCGGGACTAGCGGGAGGGCCACCGTATTTT CSARDPGRPGLAGGPPYF